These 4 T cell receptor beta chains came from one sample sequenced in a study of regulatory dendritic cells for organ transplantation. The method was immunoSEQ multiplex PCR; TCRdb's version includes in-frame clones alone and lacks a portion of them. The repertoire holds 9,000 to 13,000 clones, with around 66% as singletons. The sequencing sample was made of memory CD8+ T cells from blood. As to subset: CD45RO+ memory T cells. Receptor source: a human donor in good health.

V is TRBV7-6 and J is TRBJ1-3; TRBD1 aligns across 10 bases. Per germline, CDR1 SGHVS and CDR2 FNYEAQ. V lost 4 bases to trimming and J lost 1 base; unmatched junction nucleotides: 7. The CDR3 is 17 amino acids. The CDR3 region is CASSWGGQGRSGNTIYF. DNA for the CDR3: TGTGCCAGCAGCTGGGGGGGACAGGGGAGATCTGGAAACACCATATATTTT.

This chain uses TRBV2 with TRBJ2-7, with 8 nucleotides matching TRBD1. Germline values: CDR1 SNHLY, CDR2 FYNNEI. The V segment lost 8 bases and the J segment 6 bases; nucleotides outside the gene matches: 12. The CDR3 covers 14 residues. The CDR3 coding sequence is TGTGCCAGCTTGACAGGGGAAATTTGGGGCGAGCAGTACTTC. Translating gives CASLTGEIWGEQYF.

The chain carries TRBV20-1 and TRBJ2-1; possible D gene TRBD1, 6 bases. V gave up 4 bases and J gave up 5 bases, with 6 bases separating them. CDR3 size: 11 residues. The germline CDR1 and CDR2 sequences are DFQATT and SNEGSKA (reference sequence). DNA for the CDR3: TGCAGTGCTACAGGGGACAATGAGCAGTTCTTC. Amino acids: CSATGDNEQFF.

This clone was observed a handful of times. The CDR3 nucleotides are TGTGCCAGCAGTCCACCGTACACCGGGGAGCTGTTTTTT. Encoded protein: CASSPPYTGELFF. The chain recombines TRBV28 with TRBJ2-2; D is undetermined. This CDR3 is built from 13 residues. V lost 5 bases and J 3 bases, leaving 7 bases between the germline ends. CDR1 and CDR2 (germline): MDHEN, SYDVKM. The full variable domain, with the rest looked up from reference TRBV28 and TRBJ2-2, is DVKVTQSSRYLVKRTGEKVFLECVQDMDHENMFWYRQDPGLGLRLIYFSYDVKMKEKGDIPEGYSVSREKKERFSLILESASTNQTSMYLCASSPPYTGELFFGEGSRLTVL.